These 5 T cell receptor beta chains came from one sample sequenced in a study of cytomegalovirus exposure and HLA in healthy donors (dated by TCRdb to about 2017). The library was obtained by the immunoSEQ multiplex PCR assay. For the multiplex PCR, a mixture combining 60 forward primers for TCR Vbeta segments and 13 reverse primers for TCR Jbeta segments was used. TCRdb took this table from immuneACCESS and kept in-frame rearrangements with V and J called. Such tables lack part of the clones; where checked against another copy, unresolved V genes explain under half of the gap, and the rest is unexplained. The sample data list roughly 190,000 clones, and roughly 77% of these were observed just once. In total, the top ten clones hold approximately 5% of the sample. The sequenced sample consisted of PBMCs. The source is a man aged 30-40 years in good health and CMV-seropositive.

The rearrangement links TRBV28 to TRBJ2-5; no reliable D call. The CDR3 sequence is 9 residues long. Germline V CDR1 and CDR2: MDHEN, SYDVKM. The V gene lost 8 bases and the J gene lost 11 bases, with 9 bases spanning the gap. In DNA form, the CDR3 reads TGTGCCAGCGGTCCGGAGCAGTACTTC. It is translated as CASGPEQYF.

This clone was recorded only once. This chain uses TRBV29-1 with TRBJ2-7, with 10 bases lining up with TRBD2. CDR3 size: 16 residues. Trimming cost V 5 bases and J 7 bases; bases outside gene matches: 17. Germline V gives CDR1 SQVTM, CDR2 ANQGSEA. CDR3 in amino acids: CSVHSQFASGSGEQYF. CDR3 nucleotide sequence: TGCAGCGTTCACTCCCAGTTTGCTAGCGGGAGTGGAGAGCAGTACTTC.

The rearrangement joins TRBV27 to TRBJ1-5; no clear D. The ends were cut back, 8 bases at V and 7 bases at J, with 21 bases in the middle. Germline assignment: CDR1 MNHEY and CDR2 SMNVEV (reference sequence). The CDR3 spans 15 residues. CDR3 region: CASSSSGGLRQPQHF. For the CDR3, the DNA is TGTGCCAGCTCCTCTTCGGGAGGGCTCCGCCAGCCCCAGCATTTT.

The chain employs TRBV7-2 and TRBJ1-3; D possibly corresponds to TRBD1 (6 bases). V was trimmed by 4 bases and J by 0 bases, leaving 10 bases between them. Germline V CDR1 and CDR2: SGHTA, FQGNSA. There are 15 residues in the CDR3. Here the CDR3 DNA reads TGTGCCAGCAGCTCCAGACAGGTCTCTGGAAACACCATATATTTT. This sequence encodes CASSSRQVSGNTIYF.

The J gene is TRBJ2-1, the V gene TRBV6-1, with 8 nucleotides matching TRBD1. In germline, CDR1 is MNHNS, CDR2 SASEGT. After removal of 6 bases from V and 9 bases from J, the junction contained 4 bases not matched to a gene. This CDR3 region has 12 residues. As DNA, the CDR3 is TGTGCCAGCAGCACAGGGGGACGTGAGCAGTTCTTC. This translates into CASSTGGREQFF.